The clone carrying this T cell receptor (beta chain) was recorded at least ten times. No antigen is known for it. The data derive from a study of human T cells and chemical hapten exposure. Study background: Each patch test put 0.01% DPC on the upper back, and results were read at 6 days. Affected patients, primarily female, had alopecia areata, totalis or universalis. Study-level points and caveats: TCRs exceeding a frequency of 1 in 1000 stayed unchanged under DPC sensitization.

Germline trimming cut 0 bases from V and 4 bases from J; bases unmatched to any gene: 0. This CDR3 is 15 amino acids long. Germline lookup yields CDR1 MGHDK and CDR2 SYGVNS. TCRdb re-derived calls from the RACE reads in MiXCR, one entry per CDR3 protein. Of approximately 32,000 distinct CDR3 sequences listed, 5.8% were seen once; the top ten hold 5.6%. The time point was: patch test 3, about 24 weeks after DPC sensitization. Treatment: therapeutic diphenylcyclopropenone sensitization with weekly scalp DPC. The TCR was taken from a man under 40 with alopecia areata. Some clones in this sample may be carry-over from other donors' samples. V gene TRBV25-1 combines with J gene TRBJ2-1, with 10 bases lining up with TRBD2. The sequences come from whole blood, collected in connection with sensitization to the hapten diphenylcyclopropenone (DPC). CDR3: CASSEYSGGYNEQFF. In nucleotides, the CDR3 is TGTGCCAGCAGTGAATATAGCGGGGGGTACAATGAGCAGTTCTTC.